A few counts support the clone carrying this TCR beta chain. Its antigen is unknown. This entry is derived from a study of identical twins. The CDR3 is 12 amino acids. V was cut by 4 bases and J by 0 bases, with 6 bases left in between. The germline V gene has CDR1 DFQATT and CDR2 SNEGSKA (reference sequence). A single record per CDR3 protein comes from TCRdb applying MiXCR to the 5' RACE reads. This sample has 450,000 or so distinct CDR3 sequences, with less than 25% found just once. Overall study findings and caveats: Within twin pairs, the out-of-frame alpha sequences they shared showed excess low generation probability.

These same data were also listed under a study on T cells expressing NK-cell markers.

Specimen: CD4+ T cells sorted from blood. V and J are TRBV20-1 and TRBJ1-1; D is undetermined. The clonotype comes from a woman younger than 30 in good health. The CDR3 spells CSAIPMNTEAFF. CDR3 nucleotide sequence: TGCAGTGCTATACCCATGAACACTGAAGCTTTCTTT.